This TCR beta chain emerged from a study of regulatory T cells in long-lasting Graves disease. Study-wide context: Newly diagnosed Graves' patients had under 3 months of antithyroid drugs. Whole-study findings and limits: Peripheral blood was the sole material, not thyroid tissue. Preferential use of TRBV28, TRBJ1-2 and TRBJ2-5 was seen in persistent disease.

Through Arm-PCR of CDR3 regions and iRepertoire HTBI primers, TCR beta libraries were built. TCRdb called the multiplex PCR reads again in MiXCR, with one record for every CDR3 protein. The table has 520,000 or so distinct CDR3 sequences, approximately 12% seen once; the top ten hold 8.9%. Time point here: newly diagnosed GD, antithyroid drugs for less than 3 months. The TCR library was made from RNA that had been extracted from PBMCs in TRIzol. Recruitment took place at an endocrinology department in Xi'an, China. On this clonotype itself: The antigen remains undetermined.

Trimming took off 4 bases at V and 0 bases at J, with 8 bases between the two ends. Germline values: CDR1 SGHRS, CDR2 YFSETQ. The CDR3 runs 13 residues. The data also belong to a second study, concerning T cells in Graves' hyperthyroidism and ophthalmopathy.

J is TRBJ2-7 and V is TRBV5-1; TRBD2 might be the D (5 bases). This TCR was recovered from a woman aged 30 to 39 with Graves disease. The specimen was peripheral blood mononuclear cells (PBMCs), collected at new diagnosis, from a patient treated with antithyroid drugs. The CDR3 nucleotides read TGCGCCAGCAGCCGGGATGACTCCTACGAGCAGTACTTC. Encoded protein: CASSRDDSYEQYF.